This TCR beta chain is drawn from a study of T cells after posttransplantation cyclophosphamide. Study outcomes and limitations: Skin or GI-infiltrating T cells shared few TRB sequences with blood. Donor CD8+ memory clones often dominated recipient blood repertoires at later times. Recipient CMV seropositivity and CMV reactivation strongly tracked TRB clonality.

This clone was found a few times. The target antigen is unknown. CDR3 size: 15 residues. Germline CDR1 is MGHRA and CDR2 is YSYEKL. The V end was cut by 3 bases, the J end by 6 bases, with 15 bases between. A marrow graft followed busulfan-fludarabine conditioning, with cyclophosphamide on days +3 and +4. Data came from immunoSEQ multiplex PCR; TCRdb stores just in-frame clones and leaves some out. The repertoire has 15,000 to 20,000 clones, 70% to 80% of them found once; the top ten carry roughly 31%. The starting material was CD8+ T cells sorted from PBMCs, obtained approximately 2,000 days after a stem cell transplant with posttransplant cyclophosphamide. The sequence came from a female patient in her thirties or forties who received an allogeneic stem cell transplant from a related donor, was CMV-positive, and had no GVHD. Some T cells could come from the graft donor. The chain joins TRBV4-1 to TRBJ1-5; D call uncertain. CDR3 amino acids: CASSQKQSYSQPQHF. In nucleotides, the CDR3 is TGCGCCAGCAGCCAGAAGCAGTCGTACAGTCAGCCCCAGCATTTT.